This note documents a single TCR beta chain sequence. The antigen remains unidentified. These data belong to a study of graft-versus-host responses after intestinal transplantation. Study overall: Each of the recipients got a multivisceral, liver-intestinal, or isolated intestinal transplant. After anti-thymocyte globulin induction, recipients took tacrolimus and steroids for two to three years.

Germline V gives CDR1 MNHEY, CDR2 SMNVEV (reference sequence). V was pared by 5 bases and J by 0 bases, with 8 bases between. This CDR3 contains 14 residues. This table comes from immunoSEQ multiplex PCR, and its TCRdb copy is limited to in-frame clones, with some not included. The sample lists over 85,000 clones; approximately 92% were seen once. Study results and limitations: Some GvH clones appeared in ileal mucosa or blood before recipient bone marrow.

J is TRBJ2-4 and V is TRBV27, with no clear D. The source of this sequence is a human donor who received an intestinal transplant. Sequences were derived from unstimulated CD8+ T cells sorted from spleen or lymph node cells, sampled before intestinal transplant. The CDR3 is CASSPILAKNIQYF. DNA for the CDR3: TGTGCCAGCAGTCCGATACTAGCCAAAAACATTCAGTACTTC.